This is a list of T cell receptor beta chains from one sample in a study of T cell repertoires in cytomegalovirus infection. These receptors' antigens are unknown. In TCRdb, the reads were re-called with MiXCR into one record per CDR3 protein. The table lists 550,000 to 700,000 distinct CDR3 sequences, over 35% of them singletons. The sample consisted of cultured PBMCs, taken from culture after CMV antigen stimulation. These receptors all stem from a human donor in good health (CMV status not recorded). Some clones in this sample may be carry-over from other donors' samples. Both conserved end residues are part of each CDR3. A D gene is named only where the DNA matches it firmly. A clone size is listed for some rows: how often the clone was seen (once, few, many), or a class if it is expanded.

v_call	clone_size	j_call	d_call	cdr3_aa	cdr3_nt
TRBV6-2/TRBV6-3	NA	TRBJ2-2	TRBD2	CATRLAGGAATGELFF	TGTGCCACTCGACTAGCGGGAGGGGCGGCCACCGGGGAGCTGTTTTTT
TRBV20-1	NA	TRBJ2-4	NA	CSAADSRNIQYF	TGCAGTGCTGCGGACAGCAGAAACATTCAGTACTTC
TRBV11-2	NA	TRBJ2-1	TRBD1	CASSLDGTGGGNEQFF	TGTGCCAGCAGCTTAGATGGAACAGGGGGTGGTAATGAGCAGTTCTTC
TRBV5-5	NA	TRBJ2-5	TRBD1	CASSPFRTGGGETQYF	TGTGCCAGCAGCCCCTTTCGGACAGGGGGCGGCGAGACCCAGTACTTC
TRBV19	NA	TRBJ2-1	NA	CASSARTPGINEQFF	TGTGCCAGTAGTGCCAGGACACCAGGGATCAATGAGCAGTTCTTC
TRBV20-1	NA	TRBJ2-7	TRBD1	CSALGGNYAQYF	TGCAGTGCGTTAGGGGGCAACTACGCGCAGTACTTC
TRBV10-3	few	TRBJ1-3	NA	CASFDGGIYF	TGTGCCAGCTTCGATGGGGGCATATATTTT
TRBV5-4	NA	TRBJ2-3	TRBD2	CASSLGGGKADTQYF	TGTGCCAGCAGCCTGGGCGGGGGGAAGGCCGATACGCAGTATTTT
TRBV5-6	NA	TRBJ1-5	NA	CASSQTGGPQHF	TGTGCCAGCAGTCAAACGGGGGGGCCCCAGCATTTT
TRBV3-1	NA	TRBJ2-3	NA	CASSRQLTEFADTQYF	TGTGCCAGCAGCCGACAGTTAACGGAATTTGCAGATACGCAGTATTTT
TRBV20-1	few	TRBJ1-1	NA	CSASPQTAMTEAFF	TGCAGTGCTAGCCCCCAGACCGCCATGACTGAAGCTTTCTTT
TRBV7-6	few	TRBJ2-3	NA	CASSFDRVLNLDTQYF	TGTGCCAGCAGCTTCGACCGGGTCCTGAACTTGGATACGCAGTATTTT
TRBV6-2/TRBV6-3	once	TRBJ2-1	NA	CASSYSSGGVYNEQFF	TGTGCCAGCAGTTACTCGTCCGGCGGGGTCTACAATGAGCAGTTCTTC
TRBV10-3	few	TRBJ2-5	TRBD1	CAITKDRGEGETQYF	TGTGCCATCACCAAGGACAGGGGGGAAGGAGAGACCCAGTACTTC
TRBV12-3/TRBV12-4	NA	TRBJ1-3	TRBD1	CASSPRDRHISSWGNTIYF	TGTGCCAGCAGTCCCCGGGACAGGCATATTTCGTCGTGGGGAAACACCATATATTTT
TRBV19	few	TRBJ2-5	NA	CASSITRETQYF	TGTGCCAGTAGTATAACTAGGGAGACCCAGTACTTC
TRBV7-2	NA	TRBJ2-5	TRBD2	CATKLAGQETQYF	TGTGCCACCAAACTAGCGGGGCAAGAGACCCAGTACTTC
TRBV7-9	NA	TRBJ2-5	NA	CASSLGPQIGETQYF	TGTGCCAGCAGCTTAGGGCCACAGATCGGGGAGACCCAGTACTTC
TRBV7-2	NA	TRBJ2-3	TRBD1	CASSSDRGRPTDTQYF	TGTGCCAGCAGCTCAGACAGGGGGCGACCCACAGATACGCAGTATTTT
TRBV7-2	few	TRBJ2-7	NA	CASSQKITYEQYF	TGTGCCAGCAGCCAAAAAATAACCTACGAGCAGTACTTC
TRBV12-3/TRBV12-4	NA	TRBJ1-1	NA	CASIPGRGNTEAFF	TGTGCCAGCATCCCAGGGAGGGGAAACACTGAAGCTTTCTTT
TRBV28	NA	TRBJ1-3	NA	CASSPAGDRGGGNTIYF	TGTGCCAGCAGTCCAGCCGGGGACCGAGGGGGTGGAAACACCATATATTTT
TRBV12-3/TRBV12-4	NA	TRBJ2-3	TRBD2	CASSPHPGPGGGNTDTQYF	TGTGCCAGCAGTCCTCACCCGGGGCCTGGCGGGGGGAACACAGATACGCAGTATTTT
TRBV6-1	few	TRBJ1-2	TRBD1	CASSEFQGARGYTF	TGTGCCAGCAGTGAATTTCAGGGGGCGCGAGGCTACACCTTC
TRBV9	NA	TRBJ1-4	NA	CASSPGYQLFF	TGTGCCAGCAGCCCAGGGTATCAACTGTTTTTT
TRBV20-1	NA	TRBJ2-7	NA	CSAGGYSYEQYF	TGCAGTGCGGGCGGTTACTCCTACGAGCAGTACTTC
TRBV12-5	NA	TRBJ2-3	TRBD1	CASGRDRAIGGTDTQYF	TGTGCTAGTGGACGGGACAGGGCGATTGGGGGCACAGATACGCAGTATTTT
TRBV10-3	NA	TRBJ2-1	NA	CAISESSPRDGLDEQFF	TGTGCCATCAGTGAGTCGTCCCCCCGGGACGGCCTGGATGAGCAGTTCTTC
TRBV27	few	TRBJ2-7	TRBD1	CASSPWTGSEQYF	TGTGCCAGCAGTCCATGGACAGGGTCCGAGCAGTACTTC
TRBV7-2	NA	TRBJ2-5	NA	CASSPTPTGLAQYF	TGTGCCAGCAGCCCGACCCCGACTGGATTGGCCCAGTACTTC
TRBV7-2	NA	TRBJ2-2	TRBD2	CASSLRTSGSTGELFF	TGTGCCAGCAGCTTACGGACTAGCGGATCCACCGGGGAGCTGTTTTTT
TRBV7-2	few	TRBJ2-7	NA	CASSLVRGAAYEQYF	TGTGCCAGCAGCTTAGTCCGGGGCGCAGCCTACGAGCAGTACTTC
TRBV5-4	NA	TRBJ1-5	NA	CASSVLGQPQHF	TGTGCCAGCAGTGTGCTTGGTCAGCCCCAGCATTTT
TRBV28	NA	TRBJ2-1	NA	CASSPWARGDEQFF	TGTGCCAGCAGTCCCTGGGCACGAGGTGATGAGCAGTTCTTC
TRBV20-1	NA	TRBJ2-4	NA	CSATPDRAKNIQYF	TGCAGTGCTACGCCGGACCGAGCCAAAAACATTCAGTACTTC
TRBV12-3/TRBV12-4	NA	TRBJ1-1	TRBD1	CASSETGGAFF	TGTGCCAGCAGCGAAACAGGGGGAGCTTTCTTT
TRBV5-6	NA	TRBJ2-4	NA	CASSTLVGGVKNIQYF	TGTGCCAGCAGTACTCTAGTGGGAGGTGTCAAAAACATTCAGTACTTC
TRBV7-8	NA	TRBJ1-5	NA	CASSLGGQGRQPQHF	TGTGCCAGCAGCTTAGGGGGCCAGGGCAGGCAGCCCCAGCATTTT
TRBV7-2	few	TRBJ1-1	NA	CATQPTGLNTEAFF	TGTGCCACCCAACCCACGGGTCTGAACACTGAAGCTTTCTTT
TRBV20-1	NA	TRBJ1-1	NA	CSASFTGQTEAFF	TGCAGTGCTAGCTTTACAGGGCAGACTGAAGCTTTCTTT
TRBV11-2	few	TRBJ1-1	NA	CASSTTGDTEAFF	TGTGCCAGCAGCACCACGGGGGACACTGAAGCTTTCTTT
TRBV20-1	few	TRBJ2-1	TRBD2	CSARDAGGPYNEQFF	TGCAGTGCTAGAGATGCGGGAGGACCCTACAATGAGCAGTTCTTC
TRBV7-6	few	TRBJ2-5	TRBD1	CASSTYMGQAQETQYF	TGTGCCAGCAGCACTTACATGGGACAGGCTCAAGAGACCCAGTACTTC
TRBV12-3/TRBV12-4	few	TRBJ2-5	TRBD2	CASSLGLAGGTQYF	TGTGCCAGCAGCCTCGGGCTAGCGGGGGGTACCCAGTACTTC
TRBV11-3	NA	TRBJ2-7	NA	CASTPRGSSDEQYF	TGTGCCAGCACCCCCCGGGGCTCCTCGGACGAGCAGTACTTC
TRBV27	once	TRBJ2-1	TRBD1	CASRRGQGPYNEQFF	TGTGCCAGCAGGCGAGGACAGGGTCCCTACAATGAGCAGTTCTTC
TRBV28	NA	TRBJ1-4	TRBD1	CASSHIPRDRGYNEKLFF	TGTGCCAGCAGTCATATACCCCGGGACAGGGGGTACAATGAAAAACTGTTTTTT
TRBV27	NA	TRBJ1-5	TRBD1	CASSPHRGGQPQHF	TGTGCCAGCAGCCCTCACAGGGGCGGTCAGCCCCAGCATTTT
TRBV7-8	NA	TRBJ2-1	NA	CASSLLSLYNEQFF	TGTGCCAGCAGCTTATTGAGCTTATACAATGAGCAGTTCTTC
TRBV28	NA	TRBJ2-3	NA	CASSLDPGDTQYF	TGTGCCAGCAGTTTAGACCCGGGAGATACGCAGTATTTT
TRBV7-2	NA	TRBJ2-5	NA	CASRNSLGTQYF	TGTGCCAGCAGGAACTCCCTAGGGACCCAGTACTTC
TRBV28	NA	TRBJ1-1	TRBD1	CASSSPAGGLNTEAFF	TGTGCCAGCAGTTCCCCGGCAGGGGGCCTGAACACTGAAGCTTTCTTT
TRBV20-1	NA	TRBJ1-5	NA	CSARVVEGIFSNQPQHF	TGCAGTGCTAGAGTAGTGGAGGGGATATTCAGCAATCAGCCCCAGCATTTT
TRBV7-2	many	TRBJ1-3	NA	CASSFYRDSGNTIYF	TGTGCCAGCAGCTTCTACAGGGACTCTGGAAACACCATATATTTT
TRBV7-2	many	TRBJ1-4	NA	CASSQRGTSEKLFF	TGTGCCAGCAGCCAACGAGGGACAAGTGAAAAACTGTTTTTT
TRBV7-2	many	TRBJ2-4	TRBD2	CASSPGLAGENIQYF	TGTGCCAGCAGCCCCGGACTAGCCGGAGAAAACATTCAGTACTTC
TRBV12-3/TRBV12-4	few	TRBJ2-3	TRBD1	CASSRGHLTDTQYF	TGTGCCAGCAGTAGGGGGCATCTCACAGATACGCAGTATTTT
TRBV7-9	few	TRBJ1-5	NA	CASSGGTPPRAQHF	TGTGCCAGCAGCGGTGGGACACCCCCTCGAGCCCAGCATTTT
TRBV15	few	TRBJ2-3	TRBD1	CATSRNRGAEDTQYF	TGTGCCACCAGTAGAAACAGGGGAGCTGAAGATACGCAGTATTTT
TRBV6-5	few	TRBJ2-1	TRBD1	CASSYNVGTGDNEQFF	TGTGCCAGCAGTTACAACGTAGGGACAGGGGACAATGAGCAGTTCTTC